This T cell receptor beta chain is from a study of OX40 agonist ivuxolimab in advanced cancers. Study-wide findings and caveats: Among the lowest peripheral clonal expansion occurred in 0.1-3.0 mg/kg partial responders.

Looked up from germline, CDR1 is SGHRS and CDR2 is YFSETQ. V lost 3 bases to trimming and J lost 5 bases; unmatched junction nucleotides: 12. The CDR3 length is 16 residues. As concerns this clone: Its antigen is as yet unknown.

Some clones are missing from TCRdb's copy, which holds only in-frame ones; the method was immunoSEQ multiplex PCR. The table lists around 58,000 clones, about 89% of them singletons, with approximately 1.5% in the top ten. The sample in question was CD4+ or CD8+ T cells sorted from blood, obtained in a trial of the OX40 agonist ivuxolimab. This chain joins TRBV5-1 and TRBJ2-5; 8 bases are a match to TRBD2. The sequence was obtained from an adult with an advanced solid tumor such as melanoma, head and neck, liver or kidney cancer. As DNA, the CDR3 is TGCGCCAGCAGCTCTAGAGCGGGAGCGCTTGCGGAGACCCAGTACTTC. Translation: CASSSRAGALAETQYF.